The 28 T cell receptor beta chains listed next were all sequenced from one sample in a study of graft-versus-host responses after intestinal transplantation. Method: immunoSEQ multiplex PCR; TCRdb's copy keeps in-frame clones and lacks some. There are around 54,000 clones in the sample; about 90% occur only once, and over 4.5% lies in the top ten. The sample in question was PBMCs, obtained around 95 weeks after intestinal transplant. The source is a human patient who received an intestinal transplant, so some T cells may come from the graft donor.

Points on this clone: This sample includes further DNA sequences coding for the same CDR3. The V and J genes are TRBV15 and TRBJ2-7, with a possible D match to TRBD2 (6 bases). This CDR3 is built from 13 residues. The germline V gene has CDR1 LNHNV and CDR2 YYDKDF (reference sequence). Trimming took 0 bases from V and 3 from J, leaving 6 bases between them. The CDR3 here is CATSRDSGYEQYF. CDR3 in DNA: TGTGCCACCAGCAGAGATAGCGGCTACGAGCAGTACTTC.

The chain links TRBV2 to TRBJ2-2; D is ambiguous. This CDR3 region has 13 residues. With 1 base removed from V and 4 bases from J, the gap between germline ends came to 4 bases. Germline assignment: CDR1 SNHLY and CDR2 FYNNEI. CDR3 region: CASSEGVTGELFF. The CDR3 region has the DNA TGTGCCAGCAGTGAAGGTGTCACCGGGGAGCTGTTTTTT.

The CDR3 loop reads CASSLGPLQGGYTF. The CDR3 region has the DNA TGCGCCAGCAGCTTAGGGCCCCTCCAGGGTGGCTACACCTTC. The chain couples TRBV5-1 to TRBJ1-2; a weak D match, TRBD1 (5 bases). The germline gives CDR1 SGHRS, CDR2 YFSETQ. V gave up 2 bases and J gave up 7 bases, with 15 bases separating them. This CDR3 spans 14 amino acids.

The chain uses TRBV5-4 and TRBJ1-3; D is unclear. Trimming took off 4 bases at V and 0 bases at J, with 8 bases between the two ends. Per the germline V gene, CDR1 is SGHNT and CDR2 is YYREEE (reference sequence). This CDR3 contains 14 residues. The CDR3 coding sequence is TGTGCCAGCAGCGCGTTATTCTCTGGAAACACCATATATTTT. This translates into CASSALFSGNTIYF.

The chain couples TRBV4-2 to TRBJ1-1, with a possible D match to TRBD1 (6 bases). The V gene's germline CDR1 is LGHNA and CDR2 YNFKEQ. The CDR3 has 16 residues. The V and J ends lost 1 base and 1 base respectively, with 13 bases between them. The CDR3, as DNA: TGTGCCAGCAGCCAAGCCGACGGACAGCCGAACACTGAAGCTTTCTTT. It is translated as CASSQADGQPNTEAFF.

This clone was recorded a few times. This chain uses TRBV4-1 with TRBJ1-6; D remains ambiguous. The CDR3 covers 15 residues. Germline V gene lookup returns CDR1 MGHRA and CDR2 YSYEKL. Trimming took off 7 bases at V and 5 bases at J, with 15 bases between the two ends. The CDR3 DNA reads TGCGCCAGCACCCTGGTCCCGGGGAATAATTCACCCCTCCACTTT. It yields the protein CASTLVPGNNSPLHF.

This sequence joins TRBV19 and TRBJ2-7; 7 bases match TRBD1. The CDR3 runs 13 residues. V dropped 6 bases and J dropped 3; count of bases not matched to a gene: 5. The V gene's germline CDR1 is LNHDA and CDR2 SQIVND (reference sequence). The CDR3 DNA is TGTGCCAGTAGGGCAGGACAGGACTACGAGCAGTACTTC. Translated: CASRAGQDYEQYF.

The rearrangement joins TRBV7-9 to TRBJ2-1; 8 bases fit TRBD2. There are 15 residues in the CDR3. Per germline, CDR1 SEHNR and CDR2 FQNEAQ (reference sequence). The J segment lost 2 bases and the V segment lost 3 bases, leaving 3 bases of the junction unmatched. CDR3 DNA: TGTGCCAGCAGCTTGGCCGGGGGGGCCTACAATGAGCAGTTCTTC. Translated, it gives CASSLAGGAYNEQFF.

The V gene is TRBV6-1, the J gene TRBJ2-1; TRBD1 might be the D (5 bases). V lost 8 bases and J 0 bases, leaving 11 bases between the germline ends. The CDR3 has 14 residues. From germline, CDR1 is MNHNS and CDR2 SASEGT. This chain's CDR3 is CASEQGSSYNEQFF. Written as DNA, the CDR3 is TGTGCCAGCGAGCAGGGCAGCTCCTACAATGAGCAGTTCTTC.

V and J are TRBV7-3 and TRBJ1-6; D perhaps matches TRBD1 (6 bases). The CDR3 has 15 residues. The V and J ends lost 2 bases and 6 bases respectively, with 11 bases between them. Germline V gene data show CDR1 as SGHTA and CDR2 as FQGTGA. The CDR3 bases are TGTGCCAGCAGCTTATACGGGACAACTAATTCACCCCTCCACTTT. Translating gives CASSLYGTTNSPLHF.

V and J are TRBV6-1 and TRBJ1-1, with D maybe TRBD1 (5 bases). This CDR3 is built from 14 residues. Between the trimmed V and J ends, which lost 2 bases and 11 bases, there was a span of 18 bases. Germline V gene data show CDR1 as MNHNS and CDR2 as SASEGT. The DNA for the CDR3 is TGTGCCAGCAGTGAATTATCGGGAATGCGGGACGCTTTCTTT. It is translated as CASSELSGMRDAFF.

This chain connects TRBV15 to TRBJ2-7; D is possibly TRBD1 (6 bases). The V end lost 5 bases, the J end lost 5 bases, and 13 bases lay between the germline ends. CDR1 and CDR2 (germline): LNHNV, YYDKDF (reference sequence). CDR3 size: 13 residues. CDR3 nucleotides: TGTGCCACCAGCGTCCTACAGGGCCACGAGCAGTACTTC. Translated: CATSVLQGHEQYF.

This chain connects TRBV19 to TRBJ1-1; TRBD1 matches at 9 bases. The germline gives CDR1 LNHDA, CDR2 SQIVND (reference sequence). The V segment lost 3 bases and the J segment 5 bases; nucleotides outside the gene matches: 4. The CDR3 is 14 residues long. In DNA form, the CDR3 reads TGTGCCAGTAGTATTAAGACAGGGGGAACTGAAGCTTTCTTT. Translation: CASSIKTGGTEAFF.

The chain recombines TRBV4-3 with TRBJ1-2; D remains ambiguous. CDR1 and CDR2 from the germline V gene are LGHNA and YSLEER. The V end was cut by 0 bases, the J end by 5 bases, with 16 bases between. The CDR3 is made up of 16 amino acids. The CDR3 region has the DNA TGCGCCAGCAGCCAAGAGAATTCCGGGTGGGCTTATGGCTACACCTTC. This translates into CASSQENSGWAYGYTF.

V usage is TRBV6-5 and J usage is TRBJ1-5, with D unresolved. The V gene's germline CDR1 is MNHEY and CDR2 SVGAGI. Trimming removed 5 bases from V and 10 bases from J, with 15 bases in between. CDR3 length: 13 amino acids. CDR3 residues: CASSPAPLVPQHF. In nucleotides, the CDR3 is TGTGCCAGCAGTCCGGCACCGCTGGTACCCCAGCATTTT.

The V and J genes are TRBV18 and TRBJ2-2, with 8 nucleotides matching TRBD2. In germline, CDR1 is KGHSH, CDR2 LQKENI. The CDR3 runs to 19 residues. V lost 3 bases to trimming and J lost 0 bases; unmatched junction nucleotides: 12. Written as DNA, the CDR3 is TGTGCCAGCTCACCTCGCCTCCTTAACGGGGGGGCGAACACCGGGGAGCTGTTTTTT. This sequence encodes CASSPRLLNGGANTGELFF. Variable domain in full (rest from reference TRBV18 and TRBJ2-2): NAGVMQNPRHLVRRRGQEARLRCSPMKGHSHVYWYRQLPEEGLKFMVYLQKENIIDESGMPKERFSAEFPKEGPSILRIQQVVRGDSAAYFCASSPRLLNGGANTGELFFGEGSRLTVL.

The chain is built from TRBV5-1 and TRBJ1-1; D is unclear. V was pared by 4 bases and J by 5 bases, with 9 bases between. Germline lookup yields CDR1 SGHRS and CDR2 YFSETQ. The CDR3 totals 12 residues. CDR3 sequence: CASSHGRTEAFF. CDR3 bases: TGCGCCAGCAGCCACGGTAGGACTGAAGCTTTCTTT.

V usage is TRBV19 and J usage is TRBJ1-1; 7 bases map to TRBD1. V dropped 6 bases and J dropped 2; count of bases not matched to a gene: 6. The CDR3 is 14 residues long. Germline CDR1 and CDR2: LNHDA and SQIVND (reference sequence). CDR3 in DNA: TGTGCCAGTAGACAGGGGACACCTAACACTGAAGCTTTCTTT. Its protein product is CASRQGTPNTEAFF.

This chain connects TRBV9 to TRBJ2-3; D is uncertain. Germline assignment: CDR1 SGDLS and CDR2 YYNGEE. CDR3 length: 13 residues. Trimming removed 3 bases at V and 5 bases at J, with 10 bases between. The CDR3 region has the DNA TGTGCCAGCAGCGGTGAAAACGAAGATACGCAGTATTTT. This encodes CASSGENEDTQYF.

J is TRBJ2-1 and V is TRBV7-2; the match to TRBD2 covers 8 bases. J lost 4 bases, V lost 1 base, and 6 bases had no gene match. The germline V gene encodes CDR1 SGHTA and CDR2 FQGNSA. The CDR3 consists of 16 residues. Written as DNA, the CDR3 is TGTGCCAGCAGCTTAGTTGTGGCGGGGGGATACAATGAGCAGTTCTTC. This translates into CASSLVVAGGYNEQFF. The complete variable domain, with remaining parts taken from reference TRBV7-2 and TRBJ2-1, reads GAGVSQSPSNKVTEKGKDVELRCDPISGHTALYWYRQSLGQGLEFLIYFQGNSAPDKSGLPSDRFSAERTGGSVSTLTIQRTQQEDSAVYLCASSLVVAGGYNEQFFGPGTRLTVL.

This clone was seen only once. J is TRBJ2-7 and V is TRBV6-4; D could derive from TRBD1 or TRBD2 (6 bases each). V was cut by 8 bases and J by 2 bases, with 13 bases left in between. Germline CDR1 is MRHNA and CDR2 is SNTAGT. The CDR3 is 13 amino acids. CDR3 in amino acids: CASGGLVPYEQYF. The CDR3 bases are TGTGCCAGCGGGGGGCTAGTTCCCTACGAGCAGTACTTC.

The rearrangement links TRBV27 to TRBJ1-5; D call uncertain. The CDR3 covers 15 residues. Trimming pared 0 bases from V and 2 bases from J, leaving 8 bases between. Germline assignment: CDR1 MNHEY and CDR2 SMNVEV (reference sequence). The CDR3 loop is CASSLSWRGNQPQHF. The CDR3 DNA reads as TGTGCCAGCAGTTTATCGTGGAGGGGCAATCAGCCCCAGCATTTT.

CDR3 region: CASRRTGDNQPQHF. CDR3 in DNA: TGTGCCAGCAGACGTACAGGGGACAATCAGCCCCAGCATTTT. The chain combines TRBV6-5 with TRBJ1-5; 7 bases are a match to TRBD1. With 6 bases clipped from V and 3 bases from J, the junction kept 5 bases outside the gene matches. Germline CDR1 and CDR2: MNHEY and SVGAGI. The CDR3 consists of 14 residues.

CDR3 nucleotides: TGTGCCTGGAGTTCCGTGGGCGGGGGCTACACCTTC. This translates into CAWSSVGGGYTF. The chain employs TRBV30 and TRBJ1-2; D unresolved. The CDR3 spans 12 residues. Germline CDR1 is GTSNPN and CDR2 is SVGIG (reference sequence). Trimming shortened V by 2 bases and J by 8 bases, and 12 bases separated the two germline ends.

Here the CDR3 DNA reads TGTGCCAGCAGGAACACAGGGAGCACCTACGAGCAGTACTTC. Amino acids: CASRNTGSTYEQYF. This chain joins TRBV7-8 and TRBJ2-7; D perhaps matches TRBD1 (6 bases). Germline CDR1 reads SGHVS; CDR2 reads FQNEAQ. V lost 6 bases to trimming and J lost 2 bases, with 14 bases between them. The CDR3 is made up of 14 amino acids. The full variable domain, with the rest looked up from reference TRBV7-8 and TRBJ2-7, is GAGVSQSPRYKVAKRGQDVALRCDPISGHVSLFWYQQALGQGPEFLTYFQNEAQLDKSGLPSDRFFAERPEGSVSTLKIQRTQQEDSAVYLCASRNTGSTYEQYFGPGTRLTVT.

The chain is built from TRBV18 and TRBJ2-7; D perhaps matches TRBD2 (5 bases). The germline gives CDR1 KGHSH, CDR2 LQKENI. The CDR3 has 15 amino acids. Trimming left V 0 bases short and J 4 bases short, with 13 bases between. DNA of the CDR3: TGTGCCAGCTCACCACCCTCCGGGGTCCCGTACGAGCAGTACTTC. This gives the protein CASSPPSGVPYEQYF.

This rearrangement joins TRBV12-5 to TRBJ2-7, with 7 positions matching TRBD1. Per germline, CDR1 LGHNT and CDR2 FRNRAP. This CDR3 spans 14 amino acids. Losses at the gene ends were 2 bases for V and 3 bases for J; bases not matched to a gene: 4. In nucleotides, the CDR3 is TGTGCTAGTGGTTTGAGGGGGACAGTCTACGAGCAGTACTTC. Protein product: CASGLRGTVYEQYF.

V and J are TRBV18 and TRBJ2-5; D is perhaps TRBD2 (7 bases). CDR3 length: 15 amino acids. Germline CDR1 KGHSH, CDR2 LQKENI. Deletions cut 3 bases from V and 4 bases from J, with 15 bases between. The CDR3 protein is CASSPRGGSGETQYF. CDR3 nucleotides: TGTGCCAGCTCACCGCGCGGGGGCTCGGGAGAGACCCAGTACTTC.